The source of this T cell receptor beta chain is a study of shared T cell receptors in the human thymus. The repertoire was sequenced with immunoSEQ multiplex PCR; TCRdb's copy has only in-frame clones and lacks some. Among about 660,000 clones listed, 87% were seen once. The V and J ends lost 1 base and 2 bases respectively, with 15 bases between them. The CDR3 length is 17 residues. CDR1 and CDR2 from the germline V gene are SGHVS and FNYEAQ. These data are also associated with another study on human thymus T cells. As that study records: Healthy Finnish infants undergoing corrective surgery for congenital heart defects were the donors.

This rearrangement joins TRBV7-6 to TRBJ1-3; no clear D gene. This receptor was identified in a boy under two years old with a congenital heart defect. The sample was thymocytes. The CDR3 DNA is TGTGCCAGCAGCTTAGATCGGGGAAGGGCGGCTGGAAACACCATATATTTT. Translated: CASSLDRGRAAGNTIYF.